Below, 15 T cell receptor beta chains from the same sample are listed, as sequenced in a study of lymphopenia after photon versus proton radiotherapy. Sequencing used immunoSEQ multiplex PCR; TCRdb keeps in-frame clones, though not all of them. The data show roughly 76,000 clones, with around 93% seen just once and about 2% held by the top ten. The material was peripheral blood, obtained from a patient treated with photon-based radiotherapy. These receptors all come from a woman between 40 and 55 years old with cholangiocarcinoma.

This clone was seen a single time. J is TRBJ1-6 and V is TRBV6-6; D call uncertain. The ends were cut back, 0 bases at V and 7 bases at J, with 10 bases in the middle. The germline V gene encodes CDR1 MNHNY and CDR2 SVGAGI (reference sequence). This CDR3 is 15 amino acids long. Here the CDR3 DNA reads TGTGCCAGCAGTTACTCTGCCAGGTCAAATTCACCCCTCCACTTT. Its protein product is CASSYSARSNSPLHF.

The chain employs TRBV11-3 and TRBJ1-3; D is perhaps TRBD1 (6 bases). The CDR3 is 15 residues long. Trimming took off 5 bases at V and 2 bases at J, with 13 bases between the two ends. Germline CDR1 is SGHNT and CDR2 is YENEEA. The CDR3 is CASSILGGTGNTIYF. As DNA, the CDR3 is TGTGCCAGCAGCATCCTAGGGGGTACTGGAAACACCATATATTTT.

The chain has TRBV27 and TRBJ1-1, with D possibly being TRBD1 (5 bases). Trimming pared 7 bases from V and 2 bases from J, leaving 11 bases between. The CDR3 has 13 residues. Germline V gene sequence: CDR1 MNHEY, CDR2 SMNVEV (reference sequence). The chain's CDR3 is CASTQRGNTEAFF. The CDR3, as DNA: TGTGCCAGCACCCAGAGGGGTAACACTGAAGCTTTCTTT.

The V call is TRBV10-2, the J call TRBJ2-5; 13 bases are a match to TRBD2. Germline-derived CDR1 and CDR2 are WSHSY and SAAADI. V lost 5 bases to trimming and J lost 1 base; unmatched junction nucleotides: 1. The CDR3 has 15 amino acids. This CDR3 is CASSRTSGGQETQYF. Written as DNA, the CDR3 is TGCGCCAGCAGTCGGACTAGCGGGGGCCAAGAGACCCAGTACTTC.

The genes are TRBV9 and TRBJ2-3; unclear D gene. Germline CDR1 reads SGDLS; CDR2 reads YYNGEE. Trimming removed 0 bases at V and 0 bases at J, with 8 bases between. The CDR3 length is 15 residues. The CDR3 DNA sequence: TGTGCCAGCAGCGTAGCTGGGGTTAGCACAGATACGCAGTATTTT. Its translation is CASSVAGVSTDTQYF.

The count of this clone is one. The rearrangement joins TRBV5-1 to TRBJ2-3; possibly TRBD2 for D (6 bases). Germline CDR1 and CDR2: SGHRS and YFSETQ. CDR3 length: 14 amino acids. The V end lost 0 bases, the J end lost 1 base, and 6 bases lay between the germline ends. This chain's CDR3 is CASSLGGGTDTQYF. The CDR3 DNA is TGCGCCAGCAGCTTGGGCGGGGGCACAGATACGCAGTATTTT.

The chain has TRBV5-1 and TRBJ2-7, with unresolved D. The germline gives CDR1 SGHRS, CDR2 YFSETQ. The CDR3 is 11 amino acids. Trimming took off 3 bases at V and 1 base at J, with 2 bases between the two ends. This chain's CDR3 is CASSSSYEQYF. DNA for the CDR3: TGCGCCAGCAGCTCTTCCTACGAGCAGTACTTC.

V is TRBV29-1 and J is TRBJ1-2; possible D gene TRBD1, 6 bases. Germline V gene sequence: CDR1 SQVTM, CDR2 ANQGSEA. CDR3 size: 14 residues. The ends were cut back, 1 base at V and 8 bases at J, with 17 bases in the middle. Written as DNA, the CDR3 is TGCAGCGTTGAAGTCGGGTGGGGGCGCGCAGGCTACACCTTC. This translates into CSVEVGWGRAGYTF.

CDR3 in DNA: TGTGCCAGCAGTTTGTCAGTAGGGTTGAGCCAGCCCCAGCATTTT. This encodes CASSLSVGLSQPQHF. The chain combines TRBV28 with TRBJ1-5; D unclear. The germline V gene encodes CDR1 MDHEN and CDR2 SYDVKM. The CDR3 spans 15 residues. V lost 3 bases to trimming and J lost 7 bases, with 16 bases between them.

The V call is TRBV7-9, the J call TRBJ1-2; D not certain. Germline loops: CDR1 SEHNR, CDR2 FQNEAQ (reference sequence). The V and J ends lost 5 bases and 4 bases respectively, with 17 bases between them. The CDR3 spans 15 residues. CDR3 nucleotide sequence: TGTGCCAGCAGCCCGCCGGCCAACACGGCCTATGGCTACACCTTC. It translates to CASSPPANTAYGYTF.

The chain joins TRBV2 to TRBJ2-1; 8 bases agree with TRBD2. J was trimmed by 4 bases and V by 10 bases; bases with no gene match: 9. The length of the CDR3 is 14 residues. CDR1 SNHLY and CDR2 FYNNEI come from the germline V gene. Here the CDR3 DNA reads TGTGCCACCTCCAGCGGGAGAAATTACAATGAGCAGTTCTTC. It yields the protein CATSSGRNYNEQFF.

This sequence joins TRBV19 and TRBJ2-3; the D is unclear. This CDR3 spans 15 amino acids. Deletions cut 2 bases from V and 5 bases from J, with 14 bases between. Germline-derived CDR1 and CDR2 are LNHDA and SQIVND (reference sequence). As DNA, the CDR3 is TGTGCCAGTAGTATATCGCCCTTCTCGGGAGATACGCAGTATTTT. Translating it yields CASSISPFSGDTQYF. The full variable domain, its missing parts supplied by reference TRBV19 and TRBJ2-3, is DGGITQSPKYLFRKEGQNVTLSCEQNLNHDAMYWYRQDPGQGLRLIYYSQIVNDFQKGDIAEGYSVSREKKESFPLTVTSAQKNPTAFYLCASSISPFSGDTQYFGPGTRLTVL.

A single count supports this clone. The chain employs TRBV27 and TRBJ1-1; TRBD1 might be the D (6 bases). In germline, CDR1 is MNHEY, CDR2 SMNVEV (reference sequence). The CDR3 covers 13 residues. V was pared by 4 bases and J by 2 bases, with 8 bases between. The CDR3 bases are TGTGCCAGCAGTTACAGGGCTAACACTGAAGCTTTCTTT. Amino acid sequence: CASSYRANTEAFF.

This chain connects TRBV6-6 to TRBJ1-3, with 9 bases aligning to TRBD1. Germline loops: CDR1 MNHNY, CDR2 SVGAGI (reference sequence). Losses at the gene ends were 4 bases for V and 4 bases for J; bases not matched to a gene: 2. The CDR3 contains 14 residues. CDR3 coding DNA: TGTGCCAGCAGTTCCGGGACAGGGGGAAACACCATATATTTT. This codes for CASSSGTGGNTIYF.

The J gene is TRBJ1-5, the V gene TRBV28, with no clear D. There are 12 residues in the CDR3. Germline V lookup: CDR1 MDHEN, CDR2 SYDVKM. The V end lost 5 bases, the J end lost 3 bases, and 5 bases lay between the germline ends. The DNA for the CDR3 is TGTGCCAGCAGTCCCCCCAATCAGCCCCAGCATTTT. Its translation: CASSPPNQPQHF.